This entry lists 19 T cell receptor beta chains sequenced from one sample in a study of blood T cell repertoires in COVID-19. TCRdb keeps only in-frame clones here, not all; method: immunoSEQ multiplex PCR. The sample holds 95,000 to 150,000 clones, 84% seen once. The sequenced sample consisted of PBMCs or T cells enriched from blood (not recorded which). Receptors originate from a woman between 25 and 40 years old who had recovered from COVID-19.

This chain links TRBV29-1 with TRBJ2-2, with TRBD2 identical over 12 bases. V gave up 7 bases and J gave up 0 bases; unmatched junction bases: 3. The germline V gene has CDR1 SQVTM and CDR2 ANQGSEA. The CDR3 contains 15 residues. In DNA form, the CDR3 reads TGCAGCGGCCGGACTAGCGGGACGAACACCGGGGAGCTGTTTTTT. Amino acid sequence: CSGRTSGTNTGELFF.

The chain uses TRBV7-8 and TRBJ2-7; 10 bases align to TRBD2. With 5 bases clipped from V and 0 bases from J, the junction kept 7 bases outside the gene matches. Germline CDR1 reads SGHVS; CDR2 reads FQNEAQ. This CDR3 contains 16 residues. CDR3 region: CASSKRTSGNSYEQYF. CDR3 coding DNA: TGTGCCAGCAGCAAGAGGACTAGCGGTAACTCCTACGAGCAGTACTTC.

This chain links TRBV14 with TRBJ1-2; 9 bases are a match to TRBD1. This CDR3 is 21 amino acids long. CDR1 is SGHDN and CDR2 is FVKESK in the germline V gene. Trimming removed 3 bases from V and 3 bases from J; junction bases left unmatched: 23. CDR3 DNA: TGTGCCAGCAGCCACCTACTCAATCGGGGGACAGGGAATCGTCGGGACTATGGCTACACCTTC. Residues: CASSHLLNRGTGNRRDYGYTF.

This rearrangement joins TRBV12-3 or TRBV12-4 to TRBJ1-2, with TRBD1 as a possible D gene (6 bases). The CDR3 has 13 amino acids. The V end was cut by 5 bases, the J end by 8 bases, with 15 bases between. The DNA of the CDR3 is TGTGCCAGCAGTAACACAGGGCCGGGAGGCTACACCTTC. It specifies CASSNTGPGGYTF.

This sequence joins TRBV18 and TRBJ1-6; TRBD1 matches 7 bases. The CDR3 sequence is 14 residues long. Germline CDR1 and CDR2: KGHSH and LQKENI. V lost 4 bases and J lost 7; bases outside the gene matches: 4. CDR3 in amino acids: CASSQGAQNSPLHF. CDR3 coding DNA: TGTGCCAGCTCACAGGGGGCGCAGAATTCACCCCTCCACTTT.

The V gene is TRBV18, the J gene TRBJ2-1; no clear D. The V gene lost 3 bases and the J gene lost 6 bases, with 3 bases spanning the gap. CDR3 length equals 11 residues. Germline-derived CDR1 and CDR2 are KGHSH and LQKENI. The CDR3 sequence is CASSPGNEQFF. In DNA, the CDR3 is TGTGCCAGCTCACCCGGCAATGAGCAGTTCTTC. The whole variable domain, remainder taken from reference TRBV18 and TRBJ2-1, is NAGVMQNPRHLVRRRGQEARLRCSPMKGHSHVYWYRQLPEEGLKFMVYLQKENIIDESGMPKERFSAEFPKEGPSILRIQQVVRGDSAAYFCASSPGNEQFFGPGTRLTVL.

This chain links TRBV30 with TRBJ2-1; TRBD2 aligns across 11 bases. The V gene end was trimmed by 2 bases and the J gene end by 15 bases; junction bases not matched to a gene: 12. Germline V CDR1 and CDR2: GTSNPN, SVGIG (reference sequence). The CDR3 has 14 residues. The DNA of the CDR3 is TGTGCCTGGAGTTTTGGGACTAGCGGCCCTGTAAGGTTCTTC. Its translation is CAWSFGTSGPVRFF.

The chain couples TRBV28 to TRBJ1-1, with a possible D match to TRBD1 (6 bases). Trimming removed 8 bases from V and 1 base from J, with 17 bases in between. CDR3 length: 15 amino acids. The germline gives CDR1 MDHEN, CDR2 SYDVKM. As DNA, the CDR3 is TGTGCCAGCTCCTCGGGGGGCAGCGGGAACACTGAAGCTTTCTTT. This translates into CASSSGGSGNTEAFF.

This clone was detected once. The V and J genes are TRBV5-1 and TRBJ2-4, with 9 bases aligning to TRBD1. The CDR3 totals 17 residues. The V and J ends lost 2 bases and 1 base, in that order; junction bases with no gene match: 7. The germline V gene has CDR1 SGHRS and CDR2 YFSETQ. The CDR3 here is CASSLSQGALAKNIQYF. CDR3 nucleotides: TGCGCCAGCAGCTTATCACAGGGGGCCCTGGCCAAAAACATTCAGTACTTC.

The CDR3 DNA is TGCGCCAGCAGCCCAGCGGGAGGGCGGGTTGAGCAGTTCTTC. It translates to CASSPAGGRVEQFF. The chain recombines TRBV5-1 with TRBJ2-1; 10 nucleotides line up with TRBD2. V gave up 4 bases and J gave up 9 bases; unmatched junction bases: 7. CDR1 and CDR2 from the germline V gene are SGHRS and YFSETQ. The CDR3 has 14 residues.

This chain links TRBV7-2 with TRBJ1-2; 9 nucleotides agree with TRBD1. The CDR3 consists of 14 residues. After removal of 4 bases from V and 5 bases from J, the junction contained 5 bases not matched to a gene. Per germline, CDR1 SGHTA and CDR2 FQGNSA. CDR3 in DNA: TGTGCCAGCAGCTCATTTGACAGGGGGTATGGCTACACCTTC. Translation: CASSSFDRGYGYTF.

This chain uses TRBV10-3 with TRBJ2-7, with D perhaps matching TRBD2 (7 bases). Germline CDR1 is ENHRY and CDR2 is SYGVKD. With 3 bases removed from V and 3 bases from J, the gap between germline ends came to 18 bases. This CDR3 contains 16 residues. CDR3 amino acids: CAISDLGASGNYEQYF. The CDR3 DNA reads TGTGCCATCAGTGACCTGGGGGCTAGCGGAAACTACGAGCAGTACTTC.

The chain recombines TRBV19 with TRBJ1-2, with D possibly TRBD1 on 5 matching bases. Trimming cost V 10 bases and J 0 bases, with 15 bases left between them. CDR3 length: 14 residues. The germline CDR1 and CDR2 sequences are LNHDA and SQIVND (reference sequence). CDR3 DNA sequence: TGTGCCACCGGTGACAGAAAACCTAACTATGGCTACACCTTC. Translating it yields CATGDRKPNYGYTF.

The chain links TRBV3-1 (or the pseudogene TRBV3-2) to TRBJ2-5; possibly TRBD1 for D (6 bases). The CDR3 covers 17 residues. CDR1 and CDR2 from the germline V gene are LGHDT and YNNKEL (reference sequence). Trimming pared 0 bases from V and 5 bases from J, leaving 19 bases between. The CDR3 nucleotides are TGTGCCAGCAGCCAAGATCCGTGGGGGACACGCAGGGAGACCCAGTACTTC. This encodes CASSQDPWGTRRETQYF.

The rearrangement uses TRBV5-4 and TRBJ1-4; D remains ambiguous. V shed 0 bases and J shed 10 bases, with 10 bases lying between them. The CDR3 has 13 residues. Germline V CDR1 and CDR2: SGHNT, YYREEE (reference sequence). The CDR3 loop is CASSLGARAKLFF. For the CDR3, the DNA is TGTGCCAGCAGCTTGGGGGCGCGGGCAAAACTGTTTTTT.

This clone was observed a handful of times. The chain links TRBV4-3 to TRBJ2-6; D possibly corresponds to TRBD1 (6 bases). Germline V lookup: CDR1 LGHNA, CDR2 YSLEER. Trimming shortened V by 0 bases and J by 6 bases, and 18 bases separated the two germline ends. The CDR3 covers 18 residues. The CDR3 loop is CASSQDAGVGQSANVLTF. Here the CDR3 DNA reads TGCGCCAGCAGCCAAGACGCAGGGGTAGGGCAGTCGGCCAACGTCCTGACTTTC.

The genes are TRBV7-2 and TRBJ1-2, with 9 nucleotides matching TRBD1. The CDR3 length is 16 residues. The germline V gene encodes CDR1 SGHTA and CDR2 FQGNSA. The trim removed 0 bases at V and 5 bases at J, leaving 7 bases unmatched. As DNA, the CDR3 is TGTGCCAGCAGCTTAGCGTTCGGGACAGGGCAATATGGCTACACCTTC. Amino acid sequence: CASSLAFGTGQYGYTF.

V is TRBV19 and J is TRBJ1-2; 7 bases match TRBD1. The CDR3 extends over 13 amino acids. CDR1 and CDR2 from the germline V gene are LNHDA and SQIVND (reference sequence). J lost 4 bases, V lost 6 bases, and 5 bases had no gene match. The CDR3 region has the DNA TGTGCCAGTAGCGACAGGGCGGGCTATGGCTACACCTTC. This sequence encodes CASSDRAGYGYTF.

The chain employs TRBV6-4 and TRBJ2-7; TRBD2 matches 12 bases. Germline values: CDR1 MRHNA, CDR2 SNTAGT. The ends lost 8 bases at V and 3 bases at J; junction bases unmatched: 8. The CDR3 is made up of 15 amino acids. Here the CDR3 DNA reads TGTGCCAGCGGGTCGACTAGCGGGAGATTCTACGAGCAGTACTTC. This translates into CASGSTSGRFYEQYF.